This T cell receptor beta chain was sequenced during a study of CXCR3-negative and CXCR3-positive naive CD8 T cells. Study in general: A total of roughly 140 million TRB reads was generated, with about 1.5 +/- 0.3 million per library.

Per germline, CDR1 SGHRS and CDR2 YFSETQ. The CDR3 is 14 residues long. UMI labels and 5' RACE were used to prepare the TRB cDNA libraries. From the 5' RACE reads, TCRdb lists one entry per CDR3 protein and no DNA. In all, the sample yields 45,000 to 70,000 distinct CDR3 sequences. Sequenced material: memory CD8+ T cells from blood. The V call is TRBV5-1, the J call TRBJ2-7; absent DNA, TCRdb's TRBD1 call cannot be checked. The receptor's source is a human donor in good health. Some clones in this sample may be carry-over from other donors' samples. The CDR3 region is CASSWRGAGYEQYF.